This T cell receptor beta chain was observed in a study of T cells in Graves' hyperthyroidism and ophthalmopathy. Study observations and caveats: Stable hyperthyroidism was told apart from ophthalmopathy by a model built on 13 V-J features. Among thyroid clonotypes expanded above 0.001, most also appeared in blood.

With regard to this clonotype: The target antigen is unknown.

Germline V gene data show CDR1 as SGHAT and CDR2 as FQNNGV. V lost 5 bases and J lost 3, with 23 bases in between. The CDR3 contains 17 residues. TCR beta CDR3 sequences were amplified from RNA transcripts. When the TCR CDR3 underwent first-round RT-PCR, the HTBI primer set was used. TCRdb called the multiplex PCR reads again in MiXCR, with one record for every CDR3 protein. The repertoire holds hundreds of thousands of distinct CDR3 sequences, with approximately 15% as singletons. The sequence derives from a woman aged 25 to 39 with Graves' hyperthyroidism that later progressed to Graves' ophthalmopathy. Sequenced input: blood. The rearrangement links TRBV11-2 to TRBJ2-7; weak D call: TRBD1 (6 bases). The CDR3 DNA follows: TGTGCCAGCAGCCTAAGTATTGGGACAAGGATTAGCTACGAGCAGTACTTC. It specifies CASSLSIGTRISYEQYF. Full variable domain (rest looked up from reference TRBV11-2 and TRBJ2-7): EAGVAQSPRYKIIEKRQSVAFWCNPISGHATLYWYQQILGQGPKLLIQFQNNGVVDDSQLPKDRFSAERLKGVDSTLKIQPAKLEDSAVYLCASSLSIGTRISYEQYFGPGTRLTVT.